These T cell receptor beta chains were read from a single sample in a study of beta chain features in type 1 diabetes. Sequencing used immunoSEQ multiplex PCR; TCRdb keeps in-frame clones, though not all of them. The data hold roughly 340,000 clones, with roughly 12% observed a single time. The sequenced material came from naive CD4+ T cells from blood. The receptors stem from a young woman with type 1 diabetes. Both conserved end residues are part of each CDR3. A D gene is named only where the DNA matches it firmly. The size entry is marked missing in some rows and otherwise reads once, few, many or a size class.

. | TRBD1 | TRBJ1-2 | TRBV5-1 | TGCGCCAGCAGCTTTTCGGCAGGGGGGACTAACTATGGCTACACCTTC | CASSFSAGGTNYGYTF
. | . | TRBJ2-1 | TRBV7-8 | TGTGCCAGCAGCTTAGTCCTAGCTGTGAGCTCCTACAATGAGCAGTTCTTC | CASSLVLAVSSYNEQFF
. | TRBD1 | TRBJ2-6 | TRBV5-4 | TGTGCCAGCAGCCCGGGACAGGTTAGCTCTGGGGCCAACGTCCTGACTTTC | CASSPGQVSSGANVLTF
. | TRBD2 | TRBJ2-3 | TRBV9 | TGTGCCAGCAGCGTAGGCGGGAGGGCCCCTGATACGCAGTATTTT | CASSVGGRAPDTQYF
few | TRBD1 | TRBJ1-5 | TRBV5-5 | TGTGCCAGCAGTTCGGGACAGGGAGGTCAGCCCCAGCATTTT | CASSSGQGGQPQHF
few | . | TRBJ2-7 | TRBV29-1 | TGCAGCGTTACACAGGGCCACCTTTATGAGCAGTACTTC | CSVTQGHLYEQYF
. | . | TRBJ2-6 | TRBV28 | TGTGCCAGCAGGTCAAACAGCTTGGGGGCCAACGTCCTGACTTTC | CASRSNSLGANVLTF
few | . | TRBJ1-2 | TRBV7-9 | TGTGCCAGCAGCCACGTACGACCAGGACAGAACTATGGCTACACCTTC | CASSHVRPGQNYGYTF
. | TRBD1 | TRBJ2-7 | TRBV7-2 | TGTGCCAGCAACCCCCGGACAGGGGGCTACGAGCAGTACTTC | CASNPRTGGYEQYF
few | . | TRBJ1-4 | TRBV5-1 | TGCGCCAGCCGCGGGACGGTTAATGAAAAACTGTTTTTT | CASRGTVNEKLFF
. | . | TRBJ2-7 | TRBV28 | TGTGCCAGCAGCCCTGCTAGCCCTACCTACGAGCAGTACTTC | CASSPASPTYEQYF
few | TRBD1 | TRBJ2-1 | TRBV28 | TGTGCCAGCAGGGACCGGGACAGGGGGACGAATGAGCAGTTCTTC | CASRDRDRGTNEQFF
. | . | TRBJ2-7 | TRBV11-2 | TGTGCCAGCAGCTTACCGGACAGTCCGGACTACGAGCAGTACTTC | CASSLPDSPDYEQYF
. | TRBD1 | TRBJ1-1 | TRBV10-3 | TGTGCCATCAGTGAGTCAGACAGGGTCGGGACTGAAGCTTTCTTT | CAISESDRVGTEAFF
. | . | TRBJ1-4 | TRBV28 | TGTGCCAGCGGTAGTGGAGGCTTTAATGAAAAACTGTTTTTT | CASGSGGFNEKLFF
few | . | TRBJ1-1 | TRBV4-3 | TGCGCCAGCAGCCAAGCCTCGACCGGCAGGGTGAACACTGAAGCTTTCTTT | CASSQASTGRVNTEAFF
few | TRBD2 | TRBJ2-7 | TRBV9 | TGTGCCAGCAGCGGGGGACTAGCGGCGCACTACGAGCAGTACTTC | CASSGGLAAHYEQYF
few | TRBD1 | TRBJ1-1 | TRBV29-1 | TGCAGCGTGGGACAGGCGAACACTGAAGCTTTCTTT | CSVGQANTEAFF
. | . | TRBJ1-5 | TRBV27 | TGTGCCAGCAAGACAAATAGCAATCAGCCCCAGCATTTT | CASKTNSNQPQHF
. | . | TRBJ1-2 | TRBV27 | TGTGCCAGCAGTCGCACAGGAATAGACGGCTACACCTTC | CASSRTGIDGYTF
few | . | TRBJ2-5 | TRBV7-9 | TGTGCCAGCAGCTTAATGAGGGAGACCCAGTACTTC | CASSLMRETQYF
. | TRBD1 | TRBJ1-2 | TRBV7-2 | TGTGCCAGCAGCTTTGACAGGGGTCCCTATGGCTACACCTTC | CASSFDRGPYGYTF
few | . | TRBJ2-6 | TRBV7-2 | TGTGCCAGCGGCCCGTGGGGCGGGGCCAACGTCCTGACTTTC | CASGPWGGANVLTF
. | . | TRBJ1-3 | TRBV9 | TGTGCCAGCAGCCCGGGTCCTGGAAACACCATATATTTT | CASSPGPGNTIYF
few | . | TRBJ2-5 | TRBV2 | TGTGCCAGCCTCCAACGGGAGACCCAGTACTTC | CASLQRETQYF
few | . | TRBJ1-1 | TRBV28 | TGTGCCAGCACAGGGAACAGGGACGGCAACACTGAAGCTTTCTTT | CASTGNRDGNTEAFF
. | TRBD1 | TRBJ2-1 | TRBV10-3 | TGTGCCATCAGTGATCTCAAGTCCGCCTCAGGGGGGCAGTTCTTC | CAISDLKSASGGQFF
. | . | TRBJ1-1 | TRBV7-3 | TGTGCCAGCAGCTTAAGTTCCGGGGGGACTGAAGCTTTCTTT | CASSLSSGGTEAFF
. | . | TRBJ2-4 | TRBV30 | TGTGCCTGGAGCGTACGTGGGGAGAACATTCAGTACTTC | CAWSVRGENIQYF
. | . | TRBJ2-2 | TRBV9 | TGTGCCAGCAGCGTACTGGAGAGCACCGGGGAGCTGTTTTTT | CASSVLESTGELFF
. | TRBD2 | TRBJ2-5 | TRBV7-8 | TGTGCCAGCAGCGCTAGCGGAGTGGGGGAGACCCAGTACTTC | CASSASGVGETQYF
few | . | TRBJ2-2 | TRBV7-8 | TGTGCCAGCAGCACTCTCCACGTCGGGGGACTGAACACCGGGGAGCTGTTTTTT | CASSTLHVGGLNTGELFF
. | TRBD2 | TRBJ2-1 | TRBV28 | TGTGCCAGCAGTTTAATAGCGGGACGGGGAAGGAATGAGCAGTTCTTC | CASSLIAGRGRNEQFF
. | . | TRBJ1-5 | TRBV28 | TGTGCCAGCAGTTTCCCCTATAGCAATCAGCCCCAGCATTTT | CASSFPYSNQPQHF
. | . | TRBJ2-6 | TRBV18 | TGTGCCAGCTCAAACAGGGCTGGGGCCAACGTCCTGACTTTC | CASSNRAGANVLTF
. | TRBD2 | TRBJ2-7 | TRBV7-2 | TGTGCCAGCAGCGTTAGCGGGGGGGCGAATTACGAGCAGTACTTC | CASSVSGGANYEQYF
. | TRBD1 | TRBJ1-1 | TRBV10-3 | TGTGCCATCAGATCAGGGACAGGGAACACTGAAGCTTTCTTT | CAIRSGTGNTEAFF
. | TRBD2 | TRBJ2-1 | TRBV30 | TGTGCCTGGAGTAAGGGACTAGCGGGCTACAATGAGCAGTTCTTC | CAWSKGLAGYNEQFF
. | . | TRBJ1-1 | TRBV7-9 | TGTGCCAGCAGCTCAACCGGGGGTCGGTCTGAAGCTTTCTTT | CASSSTGGRSEAFF